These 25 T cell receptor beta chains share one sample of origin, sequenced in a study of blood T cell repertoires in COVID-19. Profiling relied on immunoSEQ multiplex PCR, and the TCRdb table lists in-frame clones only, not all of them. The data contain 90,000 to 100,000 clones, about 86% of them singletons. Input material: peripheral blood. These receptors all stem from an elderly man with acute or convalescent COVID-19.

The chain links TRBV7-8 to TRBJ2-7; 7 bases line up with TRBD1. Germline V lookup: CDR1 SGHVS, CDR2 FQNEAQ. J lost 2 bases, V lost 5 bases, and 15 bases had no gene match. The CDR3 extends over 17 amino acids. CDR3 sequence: CASSPTRRGTATYEQYF. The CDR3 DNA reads TGTGCCAGCAGCCCAACCCGGAGAGGGACAGCCACCTACGAGCAGTACTTC.

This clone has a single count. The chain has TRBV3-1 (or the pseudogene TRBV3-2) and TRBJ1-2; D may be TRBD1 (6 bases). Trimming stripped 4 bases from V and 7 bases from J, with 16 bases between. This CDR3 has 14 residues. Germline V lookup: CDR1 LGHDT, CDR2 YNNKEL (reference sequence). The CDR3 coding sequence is TGTGCCAGCAGCCGGTCTCAGGGGTGGTTTGGCTACACCTTC. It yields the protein CASSRSQGWFGYTF.

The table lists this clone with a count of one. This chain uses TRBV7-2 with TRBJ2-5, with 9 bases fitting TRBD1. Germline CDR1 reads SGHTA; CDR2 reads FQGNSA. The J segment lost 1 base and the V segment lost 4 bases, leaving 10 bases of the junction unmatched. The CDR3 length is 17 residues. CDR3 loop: CASSWGQGGMAQETQYF. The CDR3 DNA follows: TGTGCCAGCAGCTGGGGACAGGGAGGTATGGCCCAAGAGACCCAGTACTTC.

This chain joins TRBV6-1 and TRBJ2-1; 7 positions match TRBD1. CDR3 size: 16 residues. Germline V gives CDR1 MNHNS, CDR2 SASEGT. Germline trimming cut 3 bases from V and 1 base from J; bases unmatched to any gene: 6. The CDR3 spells CASSDQARGSYNEQFF. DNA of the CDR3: TGTGCCAGCAGTGATCAAGCCAGGGGGTCCTACAATGAGCAGTTCTTC.

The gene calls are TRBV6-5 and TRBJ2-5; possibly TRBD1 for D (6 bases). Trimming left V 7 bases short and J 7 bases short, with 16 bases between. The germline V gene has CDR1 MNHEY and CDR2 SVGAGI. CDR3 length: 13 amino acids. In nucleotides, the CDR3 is TGTGCCAGCACTCAAACAGGGAGCGGGACCCAGTACTTC. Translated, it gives CASTQTGSGTQYF.

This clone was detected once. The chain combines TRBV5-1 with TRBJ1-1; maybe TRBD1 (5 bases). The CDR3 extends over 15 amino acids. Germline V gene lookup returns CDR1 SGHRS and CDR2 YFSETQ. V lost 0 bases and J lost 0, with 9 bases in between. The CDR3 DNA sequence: TGCGCCAGCAGCTTGGTAGGACAACTGAACACTGAAGCTTTCTTT. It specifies CASSLVGQLNTEAFF.

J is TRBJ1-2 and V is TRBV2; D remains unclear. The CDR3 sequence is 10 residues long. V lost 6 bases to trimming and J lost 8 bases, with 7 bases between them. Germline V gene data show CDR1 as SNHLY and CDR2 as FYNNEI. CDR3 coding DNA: TGTGCCAGCAGGCAAGAGGGCTACACCTTC. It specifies CASRQEGYTF.

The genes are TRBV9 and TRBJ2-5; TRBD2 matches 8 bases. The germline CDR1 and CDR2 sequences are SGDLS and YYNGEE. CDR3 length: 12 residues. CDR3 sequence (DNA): TGTGCAAAAGGCGGGAGGCAAGAGACCCAGTACTTC. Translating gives CAKGGRQETQYF. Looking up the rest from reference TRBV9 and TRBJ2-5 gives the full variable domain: DSGVTQTPKHLITATGQRVTLRCSPRSGDLSVYWYQQSLDQGLQFLIQYYNGEERAKGNILERFSAQQFPDLHSELNLSSLELGDSALYFCAKGGRQETQYFGPGTRLLVL.

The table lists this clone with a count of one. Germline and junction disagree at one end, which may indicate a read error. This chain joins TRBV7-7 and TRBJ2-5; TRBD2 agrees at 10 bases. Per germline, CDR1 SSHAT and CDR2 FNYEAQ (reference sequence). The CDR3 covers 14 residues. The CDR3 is CASSPGLAPETQYF. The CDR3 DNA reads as TGTGCTAGCAGCCCGGGACTAGCGCCAGAGACCCAGTACTTC.

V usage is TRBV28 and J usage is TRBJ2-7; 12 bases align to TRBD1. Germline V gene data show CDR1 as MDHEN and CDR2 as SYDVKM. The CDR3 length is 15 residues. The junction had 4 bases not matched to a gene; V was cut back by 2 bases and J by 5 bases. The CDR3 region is CASSLPGTGGDEQYF. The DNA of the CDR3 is TGTGCCAGCAGTTTACCGGGGACAGGGGGCGACGAGCAGTACTTC.

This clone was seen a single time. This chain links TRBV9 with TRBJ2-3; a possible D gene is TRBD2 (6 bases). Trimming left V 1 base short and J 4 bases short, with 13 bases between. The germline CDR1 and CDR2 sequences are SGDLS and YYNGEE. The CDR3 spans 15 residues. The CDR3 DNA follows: TGTGCCAGCAGCGTATCGGGCAGGGAGGCAGATACGCAGTATTTT. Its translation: CASSVSGREADTQYF.

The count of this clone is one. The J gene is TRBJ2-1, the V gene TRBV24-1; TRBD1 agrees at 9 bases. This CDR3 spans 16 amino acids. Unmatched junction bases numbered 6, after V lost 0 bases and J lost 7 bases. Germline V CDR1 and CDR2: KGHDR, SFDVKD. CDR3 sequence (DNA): TGTGCCACCAGTGATTTGCCGGACAGGGGAAAGAATGAGCAGTTCTTC. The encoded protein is CATSDLPDRGKNEQFF.

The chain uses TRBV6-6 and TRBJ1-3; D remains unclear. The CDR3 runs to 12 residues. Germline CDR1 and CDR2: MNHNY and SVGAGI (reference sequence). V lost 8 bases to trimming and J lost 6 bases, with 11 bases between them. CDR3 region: CASEGDVNTIYF. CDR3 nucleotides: TGTGCCAGCGAGGGAGATGTAAACACCATATATTTT.

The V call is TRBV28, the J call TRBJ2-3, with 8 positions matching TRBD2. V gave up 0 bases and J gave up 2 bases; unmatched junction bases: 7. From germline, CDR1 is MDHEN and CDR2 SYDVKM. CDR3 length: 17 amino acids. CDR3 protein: CASSLWGSGGHTDTQYF. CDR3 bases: TGTGCCAGCAGTTTATGGGGAAGCGGGGGACACACAGATACGCAGTATTTT.

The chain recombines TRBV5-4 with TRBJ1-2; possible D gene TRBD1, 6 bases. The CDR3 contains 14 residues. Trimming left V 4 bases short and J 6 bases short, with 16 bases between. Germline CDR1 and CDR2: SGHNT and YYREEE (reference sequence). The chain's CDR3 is CASSRGTALDGYTF. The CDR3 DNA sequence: TGTGCCAGCAGCAGGGGGACGGCACTAGATGGCTACACCTTC.

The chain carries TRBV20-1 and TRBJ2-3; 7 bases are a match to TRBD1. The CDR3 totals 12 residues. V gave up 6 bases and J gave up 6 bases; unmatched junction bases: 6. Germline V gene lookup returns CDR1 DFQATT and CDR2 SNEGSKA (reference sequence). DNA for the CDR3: TGCAGTGCCAGTGCAGGGGGTGATACGCAGTATTTT. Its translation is CSASAGGDTQYF.

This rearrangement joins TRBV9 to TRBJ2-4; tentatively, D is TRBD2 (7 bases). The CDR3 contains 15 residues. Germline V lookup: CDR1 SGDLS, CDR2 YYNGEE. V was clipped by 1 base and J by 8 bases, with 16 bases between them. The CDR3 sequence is CASSVLGGATDIQYF. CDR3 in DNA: TGTGCCAGCAGCGTACTAGGGGGGGCTACGGACATTCAGTACTTC.

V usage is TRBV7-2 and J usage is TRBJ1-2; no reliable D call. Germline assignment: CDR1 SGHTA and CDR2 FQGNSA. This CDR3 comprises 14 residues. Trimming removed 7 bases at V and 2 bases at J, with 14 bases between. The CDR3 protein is CASTSPGMNYGYTF. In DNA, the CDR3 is TGTGCCAGCACTTCCCCGGGAATGAACTATGGCTACACCTTC.

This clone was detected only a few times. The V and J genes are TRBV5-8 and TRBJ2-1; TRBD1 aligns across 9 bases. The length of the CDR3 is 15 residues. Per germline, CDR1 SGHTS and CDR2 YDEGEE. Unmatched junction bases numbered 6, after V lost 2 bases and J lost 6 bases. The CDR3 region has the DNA TGTGCCAGCAGCTTACTTCGACAGGGGGTCAATGAGCAGTTCTTC. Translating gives CASSLLRQGVNEQFF.

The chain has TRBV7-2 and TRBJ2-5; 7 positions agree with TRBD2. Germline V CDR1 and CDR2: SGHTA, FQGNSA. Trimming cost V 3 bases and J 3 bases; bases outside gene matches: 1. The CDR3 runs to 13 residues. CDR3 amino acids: CASSFAGEETQYF. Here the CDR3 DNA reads TGTGCCAGCAGCTTTGCGGGGGAAGAGACCCAGTACTTC.

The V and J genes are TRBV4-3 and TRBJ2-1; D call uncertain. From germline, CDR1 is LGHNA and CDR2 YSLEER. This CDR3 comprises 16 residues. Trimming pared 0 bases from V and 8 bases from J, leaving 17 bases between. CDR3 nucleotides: TGCGCCAGCAGCCAAGAATCGGAGATAGCTGCTTATGAGCAGTTCTTC. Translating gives CASSQESEIAAYEQFF.

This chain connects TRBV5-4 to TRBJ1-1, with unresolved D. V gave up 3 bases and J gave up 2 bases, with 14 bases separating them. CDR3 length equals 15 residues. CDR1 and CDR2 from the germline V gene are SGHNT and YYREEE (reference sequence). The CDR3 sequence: CASSSKQGLNTEAFF. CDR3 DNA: TGTGCCAGCAGCTCAAAACAAGGACTCAACACTGAAGCTTTCTTT.

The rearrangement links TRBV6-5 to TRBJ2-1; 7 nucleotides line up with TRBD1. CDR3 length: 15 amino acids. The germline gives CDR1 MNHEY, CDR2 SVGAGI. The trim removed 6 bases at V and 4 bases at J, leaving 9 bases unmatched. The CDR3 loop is CASRNRDSGYNEQFF. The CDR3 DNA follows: TGTGCCAGCAGGAACCGGGACAGTGGATACAATGAGCAGTTCTTC.

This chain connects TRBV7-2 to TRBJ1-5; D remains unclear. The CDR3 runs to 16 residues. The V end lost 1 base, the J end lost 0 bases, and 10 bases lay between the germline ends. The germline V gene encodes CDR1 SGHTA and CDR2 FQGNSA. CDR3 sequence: CASSLGRVYSNQPQHF. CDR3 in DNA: TGTGCCAGCAGCTTAGGGAGAGTTTATAGCAATCAGCCCCAGCATTTT.

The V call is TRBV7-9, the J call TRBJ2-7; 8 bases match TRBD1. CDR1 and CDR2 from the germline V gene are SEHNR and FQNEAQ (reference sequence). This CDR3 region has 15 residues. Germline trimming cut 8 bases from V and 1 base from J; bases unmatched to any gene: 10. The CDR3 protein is CASEDDRGRSYEQYF. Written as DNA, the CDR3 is TGTGCCAGCGAGGATGACAGGGGCCGATCCTACGAGCAGTACTTC. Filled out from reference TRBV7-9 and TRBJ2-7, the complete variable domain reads DTGVSQNPRHKITKRGQNVTFRCDPISEHNRLYWYRQTLGQGPEFLTYFQNEAQLEKSRLLSDRFSAERPKGSFSTLEIQRTEQGDSAMYLCASEDDRGRSYEQYFGPGTRLTVT.